This T cell receptor beta chain derives from a study of blood T cell repertoires in COVID-19. Study as a whole: The samples span acute and convalescent COVID-19 from the United States, Italy and Spain. From T cells, B-cell-depleted T cells, or PBMCs came the material, which was cDNA or gDNA.

Authors' analysis steps: Reference gene primer amplification gave nucleated cell count estimates. The assay was immunoSEQ multiplex PCR, and TCRdb's table has in-frame clones only and misses some. The V and J calls and the clone size are those of that table, but D and trimming were determined from the DNA. This repertoire shows 250,000 to 300,000 clones, 88% found once; its top ten account for 2% to 2.5%. Clinical histories supplied by participants themselves formed the basis of cohort assignment. The trim removed 2 bases at V and 7 bases at J, leaving 10 bases unmatched. The germline CDR1 and CDR2 sequences are MDHEN and SYDVKM. This CDR3 is built from 16 residues.

The TCR was taken from a woman aged 60-75 years in a cohort exposed to, infected with or recovered from COVID-19 (not recorded which). The sequenced material came from PBMCs or T cells enriched from blood (not recorded which). The chain carries TRBV28 and TRBJ1-2; TRBD1 matches 10 bases. In nucleotides, the CDR3 is TGTGCCAGCAGTTTAGTTAAGGGACAGGGGTGGGGTGGCTACACCTTC. Translating it yields CASSLVKGQGWGGYTF.